These 11 T cell receptor beta chains were all obtained from the same sample, sequenced in a study of shared clonotypes between healthy human individuals. Using immunoSEQ multiplex PCR, the repertoire was profiled, and TCRdb retains in-frame clones only, with some absent. The sample holds approximately 500,000 clones; 81% are singletons and the top ten take 10% to 15%. The sequenced material came from PBMCs. The source of these receptors is a woman in her thirties or forties in good health. Some clones in this sample may be carry-over from other donors' samples.

V usage is TRBV28 and J usage is TRBJ1-1, with a possible D match to TRBD1 (6 bases). There are 14 residues in the CDR3. The V end lost 7 bases, the J end lost 2 bases, and 14 bases lay between the germline ends. The germline V gene has CDR1 MDHEN and CDR2 SYDVKM. The CDR3 sequence: CASIEGGGNTEAFF. Written as DNA, the CDR3 is TGTGCCAGCATTGAGGGGGGGGGAAACACTGAAGCTTTCTTT.

The J gene is TRBJ2-5, the V gene TRBV27; perhaps TRBD2 as D (7 bases). CDR3 size: 12 residues. Germline lookup yields CDR1 MNHEY and CDR2 SMNVEV (reference sequence). V gave up 11 bases and J gave up 5 bases, with 15 bases separating them. CDR3 loop: CAGRGIVETQYF. The CDR3 nucleotides are TGTGCCGGGAGGGGGATCGTTGAGACCCAGTACTTC.

This chain connects TRBV27 to TRBJ2-1; D gene ambiguous. The V gene lost 0 bases and the J gene lost 10 bases, with 22 bases spanning the gap. This CDR3 comprises 17 residues. Germline CDR1 reads MNHEY; CDR2 reads SMNVEV (reference sequence). CDR3 sequence reads: CASSLSGSSFGVGEQFF. CDR3 in DNA: TGTGCCAGCAGTTTATCCGGCAGTTCCTTTGGGGTCGGGGAGCAGTTCTTC.

The CDR3 loop is CASSGAESSNQPQHF. The CDR3 region has the DNA TGTGCCAGCAGTGGGGCGGAGTCGAGCAATCAGCCCCAGCATTTT. This rearrangement joins TRBV2 to TRBJ1-5; D ambiguous. The CDR3 runs 15 residues. CDR1 is SNHLY, CDR2 FYNNEI, per germline. V was shortened by 4 bases and J by 1 base, with 11 bases between the two germline ends.

V gene TRBV7-9 combines with J gene TRBJ2-3, with 9 bases lining up with TRBD1. J was trimmed by 2 bases and V by 5 bases; bases with no gene match: 5. The germline V gene has CDR1 SEHNR and CDR2 FQNEAQ (reference sequence). The CDR3 runs 15 residues. Here the CDR3 reads CASSDRTGATDTQYF. CDR3 nucleotides: TGTGCCAGCAGCGACCGGACAGGGGCCACAGATACGCAGTATTTT.

Turning to this clone: Other nucleotide sequences in the sample specify the same CDR3. The gene calls are TRBV18 and TRBJ2-7, with 8 bases identical to TRBD1. The CDR3 contains 13 residues. The V gene's germline CDR1 is KGHSH and CDR2 LQKENI. V dropped 3 bases and J dropped 6; count of bases not matched to a gene: 4. The CDR3 nucleotides are TGTGCCAGCTCACCGGGACAGGTAGGCGAGCAGTACTTC. Its protein product is CASSPGQVGEQYF.

This chain links TRBV7-3 with TRBJ2-7; unclear D gene. The CDR3 extends over 12 amino acids. From germline, CDR1 is SGHTA and CDR2 FQGTGA. V dropped 0 bases and J dropped 0 bases, with 0 bases sitting between them. The CDR3 loop reads CASSLTSYEQYF. The CDR3 DNA reads as TGTGCCAGCAGCTTAACCTCCTACGAGCAGTACTTC.

The chain recombines TRBV19 with TRBJ2-5; a weak D match, TRBD2 (6 bases). The germline V gene encodes CDR1 LNHDA and CDR2 SQIVND (reference sequence). V was trimmed by 8 bases and J by 4 bases, leaving 14 bases between them. The CDR3 is 13 amino acids. The CDR3 sequence is CASGLGGPETQYF. The CDR3 coding sequence is TGTGCCAGTGGTCTGGGAGGACCAGAGACCCAGTACTTC.

The rearrangement links TRBV28 to TRBJ1-2; weak D call: TRBD1 (5 bases). The CDR3 contains 15 residues. Trimming removed 3 bases at V and 6 bases at J, with 17 bases between. Germline CDR1 MDHEN, CDR2 SYDVKM. CDR3 coding DNA: TGTGCCAGCAGTTTTCTCCTACAGGTTTTCAATGGCTACACCTTC. Translated, it gives CASSFLLQVFNGYTF.

The chain has TRBV11-2 and TRBJ1-2, with D hard to call. V lost 3 bases, J lost 6 bases, and 14 bases lay in between. Per the germline V gene, CDR1 is SGHAT and CDR2 is FQNNGV. CDR3 length: 14 residues. CDR3 sequence: CASSLVRSPDGYTF. In nucleotides, the CDR3 is TGTGCCAGCAGCTTGGTCCGGAGTCCCGATGGCTACACCTTC.

Notes on this clone: Other nucleotide sequences in the sample specify the same CDR3. This CDR3 is CASSATGGTYEQYF. For the CDR3, the DNA is TGTGCCAGCAGCGCAACAGGAGGGACCTACGAGCAGTACTTC. The chain carries TRBV28 and TRBJ2-7, with D possibly TRBD2 on 6 matching bases. CDR3 length equals 14 residues. Germline values: CDR1 MDHEN, CDR2 SYDVKM. V shed 6 bases and J shed 2 bases, with 14 bases lying between them.